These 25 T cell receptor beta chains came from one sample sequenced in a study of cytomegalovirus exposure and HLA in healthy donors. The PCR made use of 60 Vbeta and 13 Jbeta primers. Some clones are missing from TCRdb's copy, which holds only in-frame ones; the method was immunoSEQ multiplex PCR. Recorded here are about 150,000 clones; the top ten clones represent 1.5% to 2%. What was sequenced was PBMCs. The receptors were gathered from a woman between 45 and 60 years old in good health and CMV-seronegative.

In nucleotides, the CDR3 is TGCGCCAGCAGCTTTTTCCAGGGCGACCGGGAGCTGTTTTTT. It is translated as CASSFFQGDRELFF. The V call is TRBV5-1, the J call TRBJ2-2; possibly TRBD1 for D (5 bases). Trimming cost V 2 bases and J 9 bases, with 14 bases left between them. This CDR3 is 14 amino acids long. From germline, CDR1 is SGHRS and CDR2 YFSETQ.

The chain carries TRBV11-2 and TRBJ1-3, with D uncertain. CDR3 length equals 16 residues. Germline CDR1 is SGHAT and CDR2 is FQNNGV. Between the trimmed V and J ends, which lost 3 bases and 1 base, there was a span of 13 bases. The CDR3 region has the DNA TGTGCCAGCAGCTTCGAGCGAGGGCGGTCTGGAAACACCATATATTTT. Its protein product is CASSFERGRSGNTIYF. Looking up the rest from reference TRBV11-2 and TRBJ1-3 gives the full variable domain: EAGVAQSPRYKIIEKRQSVAFWCNPISGHATLYWYQQILGQGPKLLIQFQNNGVVDDSQLPKDRFSAERLKGVDSTLKIQPAKLEDSAVYLCASSFERGRSGNTIYFGEGSWLTVV.

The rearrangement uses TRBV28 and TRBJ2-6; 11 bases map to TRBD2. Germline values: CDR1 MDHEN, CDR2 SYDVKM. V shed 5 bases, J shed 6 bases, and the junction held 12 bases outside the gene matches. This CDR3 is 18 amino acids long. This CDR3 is CASSLPGLAASEANVLTF. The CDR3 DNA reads TGTGCCAGCAGTCTTCCGGGACTAGCGGCTTCCGAGGCCAACGTCCTGACTTTC.

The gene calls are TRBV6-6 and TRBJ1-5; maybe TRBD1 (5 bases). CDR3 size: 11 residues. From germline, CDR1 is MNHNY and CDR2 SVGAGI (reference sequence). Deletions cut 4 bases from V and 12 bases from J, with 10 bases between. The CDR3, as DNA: TGTGCCAGCAGTTCCAGACAGATCCAGCATTTT. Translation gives CASSSRQIQHF.

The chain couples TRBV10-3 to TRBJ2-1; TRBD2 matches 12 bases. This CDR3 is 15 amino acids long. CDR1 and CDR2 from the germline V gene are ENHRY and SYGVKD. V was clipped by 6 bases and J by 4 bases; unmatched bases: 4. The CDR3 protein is CAISMTSGGYNEQFF. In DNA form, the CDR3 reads TGTGCCATCAGCATGACTAGCGGGGGATACAATGAGCAGTTCTTC.

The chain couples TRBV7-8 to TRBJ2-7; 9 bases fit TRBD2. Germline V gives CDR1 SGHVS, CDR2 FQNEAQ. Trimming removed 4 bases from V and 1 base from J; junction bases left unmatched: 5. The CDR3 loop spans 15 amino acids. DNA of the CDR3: TGTGCCAGCAGCTCCAGCGGGGGGCAGTCCTACGAGCAGTACTTC. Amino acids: CASSSSGGQSYEQYF. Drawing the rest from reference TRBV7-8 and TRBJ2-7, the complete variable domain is GAGVSQSPRYKVAKRGQDVALRCDPISGHVSLFWYQQALGQGPEFLTYFQNEAQLDKSGLPSDRFFAERPEGSVSTLKIQRTQQEDSAVYLCASSSSGGQSYEQYFGPGTRLTVT.

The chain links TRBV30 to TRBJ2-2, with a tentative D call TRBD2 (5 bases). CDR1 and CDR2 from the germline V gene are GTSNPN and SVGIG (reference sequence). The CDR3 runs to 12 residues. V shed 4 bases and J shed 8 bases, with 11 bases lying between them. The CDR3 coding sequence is TGTGCCTGGATCGGGGTCAGGGGGGAGCTGTTTTTT. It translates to CAWIGVRGELFF.

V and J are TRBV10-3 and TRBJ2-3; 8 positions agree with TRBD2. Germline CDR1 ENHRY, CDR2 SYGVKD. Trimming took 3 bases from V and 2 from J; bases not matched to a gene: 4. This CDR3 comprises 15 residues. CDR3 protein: CAISDLAGITDTQYF. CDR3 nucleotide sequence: TGTGCCATCAGTGACCTAGCGGGTATCACAGATACGCAGTATTTT.

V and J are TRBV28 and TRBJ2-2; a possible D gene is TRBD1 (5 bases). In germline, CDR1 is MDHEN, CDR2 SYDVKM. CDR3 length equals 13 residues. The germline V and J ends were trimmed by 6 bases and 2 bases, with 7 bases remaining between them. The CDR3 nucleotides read TGTGCCAGCAGCGGACATAACACCGGGGAGCTGTTTTTT. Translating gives CASSGHNTGELFF.

CDR3 nucleotides: TGTGCCACCAGTCCGACGGGCTCCTACGAGCAGTACTTC. Its translation: CATSPTGSYEQYF. The rearrangement joins TRBV15 to TRBJ2-7, with D unresolved. This CDR3 region has 13 residues. The V end was cut by 6 bases, the J end by 0 bases, with 9 bases between. Germline CDR1 LNHNV, CDR2 YYDKDF (reference sequence).

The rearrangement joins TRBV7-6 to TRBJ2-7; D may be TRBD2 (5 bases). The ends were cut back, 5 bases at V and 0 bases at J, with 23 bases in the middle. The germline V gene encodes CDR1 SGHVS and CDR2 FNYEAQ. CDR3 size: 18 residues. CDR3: CASSQIATGYSSSYEQYF. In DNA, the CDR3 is TGTGCCAGCAGCCAAATAGCGACGGGGTACTCATCCTCCTACGAGCAGTACTTC.

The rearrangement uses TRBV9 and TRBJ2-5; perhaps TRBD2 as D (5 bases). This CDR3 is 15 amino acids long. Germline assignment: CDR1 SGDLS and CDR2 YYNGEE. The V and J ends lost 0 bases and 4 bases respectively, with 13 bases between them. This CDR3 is CASSVDAGGGETQYF. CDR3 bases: TGTGCCAGCAGCGTAGATGCGGGTGGTGGAGAGACCCAGTACTTC.

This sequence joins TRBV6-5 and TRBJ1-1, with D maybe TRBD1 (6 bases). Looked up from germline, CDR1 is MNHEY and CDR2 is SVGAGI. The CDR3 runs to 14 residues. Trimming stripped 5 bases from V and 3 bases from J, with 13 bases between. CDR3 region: CASSPSGAYTEAFF. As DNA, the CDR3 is TGTGCCAGCAGTCCCTCAGGGGCGTACACTGAAGCTTTCTTT.

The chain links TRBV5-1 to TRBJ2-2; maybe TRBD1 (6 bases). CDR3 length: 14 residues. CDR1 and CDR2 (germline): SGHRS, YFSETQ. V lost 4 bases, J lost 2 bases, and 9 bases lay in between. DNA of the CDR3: TGCGCCAGCAGCCCCGGGACAAACACCGGGGAGCTGTTTTTT. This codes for CASSPGTNTGELFF.

The CDR3 protein is CASSGDSYSGNTIYF. CDR3 nucleotides: TGCGCCAGCAGCGGGGACAGCTACTCTGGAAACACCATATATTTT. The gene calls are TRBV5-1 and TRBJ1-3, with 7 positions matching TRBD1. Unmatched junction bases numbered 4, after V lost 4 bases and J lost 0 bases. This CDR3 has 15 amino acids. CDR1 SGHRS and CDR2 YFSETQ come from the germline V gene. Full variable domain (rest looked up from reference TRBV5-1 and TRBJ1-3): KAGVTQTPRYLIKTRGQQVTLSCSPISGHRSVSWYQQTPGQGLQFLFEYFSETQRNKGNFPGRFSGRQFSNSRSEMNVSTLELGDSALYLCASSGDSYSGNTIYFGEGSWLTVV.

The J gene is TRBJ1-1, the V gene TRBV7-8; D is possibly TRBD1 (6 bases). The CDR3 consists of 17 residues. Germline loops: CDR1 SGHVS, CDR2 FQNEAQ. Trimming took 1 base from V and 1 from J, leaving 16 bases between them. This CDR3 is CASSLVEVVGANTEAFF. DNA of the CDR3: TGTGCCAGCAGCTTAGTTGAAGTTGTGGGGGCGAACACTGAAGCTTTCTTT.

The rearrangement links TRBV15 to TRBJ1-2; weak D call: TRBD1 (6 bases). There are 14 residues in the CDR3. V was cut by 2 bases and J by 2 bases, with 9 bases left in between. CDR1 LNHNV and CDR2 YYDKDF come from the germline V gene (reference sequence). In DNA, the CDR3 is TGTGCCACCAGCAGATCAGGGGTAAACTATGGCTACACCTTC. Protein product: CATSRSGVNYGYTF.

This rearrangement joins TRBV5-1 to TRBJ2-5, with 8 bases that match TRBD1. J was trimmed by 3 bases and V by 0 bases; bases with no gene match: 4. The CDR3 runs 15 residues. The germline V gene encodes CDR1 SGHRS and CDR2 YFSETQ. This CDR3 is CASSLVPQGEETQYF. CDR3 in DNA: TGCGCCAGCAGCTTGGTTCCACAGGGGGAAGAGACCCAGTACTTC. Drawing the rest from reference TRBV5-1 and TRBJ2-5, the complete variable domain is KAGVTQTPRYLIKTRGQQVTLSCSPISGHRSVSWYQQTPGQGLQFLFEYFSETQRNKGNFPGRFSGRQFSNSRSEMNVSTLELGDSALYLCASSLVPQGEETQYFGPGTRLLVL.

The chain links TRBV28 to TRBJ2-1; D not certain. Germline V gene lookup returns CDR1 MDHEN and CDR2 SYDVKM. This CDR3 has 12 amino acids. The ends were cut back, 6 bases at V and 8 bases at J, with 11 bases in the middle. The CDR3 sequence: CASRTFRDEQFF. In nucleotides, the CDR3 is TGTGCCAGCAGAACTTTTAGAGATGAGCAGTTCTTC. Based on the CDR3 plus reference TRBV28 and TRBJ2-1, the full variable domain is DVKVTQSSRYLVKRTGEKVFLECVQDMDHENMFWYRQDPGLGLRLIYFSYDVKMKEKGDIPEGYSVSREKKERFSLILESASTNQTSMYLCASRTFRDEQFFGPGTRLTVL.

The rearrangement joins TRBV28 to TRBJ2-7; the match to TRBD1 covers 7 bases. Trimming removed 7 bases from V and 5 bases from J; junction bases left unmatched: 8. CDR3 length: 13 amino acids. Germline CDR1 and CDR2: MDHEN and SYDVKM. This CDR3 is CASNQGVFDEQYF. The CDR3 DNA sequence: TGTGCCAGCAACCAGGGGGTGTTCGACGAGCAGTACTTC.

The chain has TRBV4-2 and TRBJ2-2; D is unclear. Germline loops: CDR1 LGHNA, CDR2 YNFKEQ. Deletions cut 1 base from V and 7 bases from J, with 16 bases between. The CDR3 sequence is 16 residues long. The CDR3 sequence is CASSQGSEAYDGELFF. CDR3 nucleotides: TGTGCCAGCAGCCAAGGGTCCGAAGCCTACGACGGGGAGCTGTTTTTT.

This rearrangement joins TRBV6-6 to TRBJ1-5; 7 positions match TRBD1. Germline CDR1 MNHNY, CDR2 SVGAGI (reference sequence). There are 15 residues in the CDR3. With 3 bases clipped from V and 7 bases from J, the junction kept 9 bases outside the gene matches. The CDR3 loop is CASSYSVQGNQPQHF. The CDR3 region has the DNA TGTGCCAGCAGTTATTCGGTACAGGGGAACCAGCCCCAGCATTTT.

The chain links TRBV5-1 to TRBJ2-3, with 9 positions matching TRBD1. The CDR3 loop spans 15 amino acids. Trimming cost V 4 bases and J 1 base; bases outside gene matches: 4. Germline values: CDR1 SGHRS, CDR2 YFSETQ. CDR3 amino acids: CASSVRTGGTDTQYF. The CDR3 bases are TGCGCCAGCAGCGTCCGGACAGGGGGCACAGATACGCAGTATTTT. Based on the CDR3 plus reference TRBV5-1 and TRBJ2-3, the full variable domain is KAGVTQTPRYLIKTRGQQVTLSCSPISGHRSVSWYQQTPGQGLQFLFEYFSETQRNKGNFPGRFSGRQFSNSRSEMNVSTLELGDSALYLCASSVRTGGTDTQYFGPGTRLTVL.

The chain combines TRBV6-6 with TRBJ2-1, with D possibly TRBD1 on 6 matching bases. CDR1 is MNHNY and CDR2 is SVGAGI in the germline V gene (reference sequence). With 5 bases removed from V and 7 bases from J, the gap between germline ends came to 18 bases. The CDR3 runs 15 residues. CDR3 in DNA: TGTGCCAGCAGTGCCGACAGGTTTAGTGTTAATGAGCAGTTCTTC. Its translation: CASSADRFSVNEQFF.

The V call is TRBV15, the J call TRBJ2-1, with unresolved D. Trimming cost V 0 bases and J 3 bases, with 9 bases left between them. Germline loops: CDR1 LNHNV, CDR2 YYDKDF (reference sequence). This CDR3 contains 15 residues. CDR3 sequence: CATSRDNGYYNEQFF. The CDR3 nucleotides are TGTGCCACCAGCAGAGATAACGGGTACTACAATGAGCAGTTCTTC.